These 18 T cell receptor beta chains share one sample of origin, sequenced in a study of CD8+ T cells in alopecia areata. Following RNA extraction, reverse transcription yielded cDNA that acted as the sequencing template. Assay: immunoSEQ multiplex PCR; the TCRdb copy retains only in-frame clones and omits some. The repertoire has approximately 180,000 clones, about 63% of them found once; the top ten carry roughly 15%. The specimen was CD4+ T cells sorted from blood, collected at week 0. These receptors originate from a human donor with alopecia areata.

The rearrangement uses TRBV11-2 and TRBJ2-7; 7 bases agree with TRBD1. Germline V gene sequence: CDR1 SGHAT, CDR2 FQNNGV. This CDR3 region has 16 residues. V shed 2 bases, J shed 0 bases, and the junction held 7 bases outside the gene matches. The CDR3 coding sequence is TGTGCCAGCAGCTTATCGGCCGGGACAGCCTCCTACGAGCAGTACTTC. Amino acid sequence: CASSLSAGTASYEQYF.

This chain connects TRBV7-2 to TRBJ1-1; D remains unclear. Trimming shortened V by 1 base and J by 2 bases, and 5 bases separated the two germline ends. The CDR3 length is 13 residues. Germline lookup yields CDR1 SGHTA and CDR2 FQGNSA. The CDR3 nucleotides read TGTGCCAGCAGCTTAGACAAAAACACTGAAGCTTTCTTT. Translation: CASSLDKNTEAFF.

This clone was counted between two and nine times. The chain carries TRBV29-1 and TRBJ2-5; D perhaps matches TRBD2 (6 bases). The V gene's germline CDR1 is SQVTM and CDR2 ANQGSEA. CDR3 length: 13 amino acids. V lost 6 bases, J lost 4 bases, and 15 bases lay in between. CDR3 nucleotides: TGCAGCGTGGGCGGCGGGGCAGGAGAGACCCAGTACTTC. Translating it yields CSVGGGAGETQYF.

This clone was seen a few times. The V call is TRBV25-1, the J call TRBJ1-1; D is unclear. CDR1 MGHDK and CDR2 SYGVNS come from the germline V gene. This CDR3 has 14 residues. V lost 4 bases to trimming and J lost 4 bases, with 13 bases between them. In nucleotides, the CDR3 is TGTGCCAGCAGTGGATATGACTTGGGCACTGAAGCTTTCTTT. This gives the protein CASSGYDLGTEAFF.

Note on this clone: One junction end disagrees with the germline gene, perhaps due to a read error. Written as DNA, the CDR3 is TGTGCCAGCAACCAAGGCGGGGCGGGGGGCCATTACAATGAGCAGTTCTTC. Protein sequence: CASNQGGAGGHYNEQFF. V and J are TRBV4-2 and TRBJ2-1; 8 bases are a match to TRBD2. The germline V gene has CDR1 LGHNA and CDR2 YNFKEQ. CDR3 length: 17 residues.

As concerns this clone: At the DNA level, this CDR3 is encoded by other sequences in the same sample as well. The V call is TRBV20-1, the J call TRBJ2-5, with D unclear. The CDR3 loop spans 11 amino acids. Trimming stripped 6 bases from V and 4 bases from J, with 9 bases between. Germline CDR1 reads DFQATT; CDR2 reads SNEGSKA (reference sequence). Here the CDR3 reads CSARRGETQYF. In DNA form, the CDR3 reads TGCAGTGCGCGGCGCGGAGAGACCCAGTACTTC.

This rearrangement joins TRBV4-1 to TRBJ1-2, with D tentatively TRBD1 (6 bases). From germline, CDR1 is MGHRA and CDR2 YSYEKL. This CDR3 comprises 16 residues. V was shortened by 4 bases and J by 5 bases, with 20 bases between the two germline ends. The CDR3 DNA sequence: TGCGCCAGCAGCCCTAACCCCTCGGCTCAGGGGTATGGCTACACCTTC. This sequence encodes CASSPNPSAQGYGYTF.

The CDR3 coding sequence is TGCAGCGCAAACAGGGGAGAGACCCAGTACTTC. Residues: CSANRGETQYF. The chain is built from TRBV29-1 and TRBJ2-5; 7 bases are shared with TRBD1. V trimming: 7 bases; J trimming: 4 bases; junction bases outside the gene matches: 3. Germline values: CDR1 SQVTM, CDR2 ANQGSEA. The CDR3 length is 11 residues.

This chain links TRBV7-3 with TRBJ2-5; the D gene could be TRBD1 or TRBD2 (6 bases each). V lost 5 bases and J 4 bases, leaving 14 bases between the germline ends. Germline V gene lookup returns CDR1 SGHTA and CDR2 FQGTGA. This CDR3 is built from 14 residues. CDR3 nucleotide sequence: TGTGCCAGCAGCGCGGGACACCAATTAGAGACCCAGTACTTC. Protein product: CASSAGHQLETQYF.

This chain joins TRBV30 and TRBJ1-5; 9 nucleotides line up with TRBD1. V lost 2 bases and J lost 4; bases outside the gene matches: 6. This CDR3 is built from 15 residues. CDR1 and CDR2 from the germline V gene are GTSNPN and SVGIG (reference sequence). The CDR3 bases are TGTGCCTGGAGTCCTACAGGGGGCAGGAATCAGCCCCAGCATTTT. This sequence encodes CAWSPTGGRNQPQHF.

This clone was counted a few times. This chain connects TRBV6-1 to TRBJ1-5; D gene uncertain. This CDR3 region has 13 residues. Germline assignment: CDR1 MNHNS and CDR2 SASEGT. Trimming pared 6 bases from V and 3 bases from J, leaving 9 bases between. This CDR3 reads CASRTANNQPQHF. The CDR3 coding sequence is TGTGCCAGCAGGACGGCAAACAATCAGCCCCAGCATTTT.

V is TRBV5-1 and J is TRBJ2-7; possibly TRBD2 for D (5 bases). There are 13 residues in the CDR3. The V gene's germline CDR1 is SGHRS and CDR2 YFSETQ. V shed 4 bases and J shed 5 bases, with 13 bases lying between them. Written as DNA, the CDR3 is TGCGCCAGCAGCCCTCTTCCAGCGGACGAGCAGTACTTC. This encodes CASSPLPADEQYF.

This clone occurred a few times. The V gene is TRBV6-1, the J gene TRBJ1-1, with unresolved D. Per germline, CDR1 MNHNS and CDR2 SASEGT. Trimming took off 5 bases at V and 1 base at J, with 8 bases between the two ends. CDR3 length equals 13 residues. The CDR3 bases are TGTGCCAGCAGTTTCAAGGGGAACACTGAAGCTTTCTTT. Its protein is CASSFKGNTEAFF.

This clone was seen a handful of times. This rearrangement joins TRBV6-5 to TRBJ2-3, with 10 bases that match TRBD1. Per the germline V gene, CDR1 is MNHEY and CDR2 is SVGAGI. CDR3 length: 14 residues. Trimming at V came to 8 bases and at J to 4 bases, leaving 6 bases not matched to a gene. The CDR3 loop is CASSTGGLADTQYF. In DNA, the CDR3 is TGTGCCAGCTCGACAGGGGGCTTGGCAGATACGCAGTATTTT.

This clone was picked up a small number of times. The chain employs TRBV7-8 and TRBJ2-5; possible D gene TRBD2, 5 bases. The CDR3 contains 14 residues. The V gene's germline CDR1 is SGHVS and CDR2 FQNEAQ. With 6 bases removed from V and 5 bases from J, the gap between germline ends came to 16 bases. The CDR3 reads CASSLLTGMETQYF. The CDR3 DNA reads as TGTGCCAGCAGTCTCCTAACGGGGATGGAGACCCAGTACTTC.

The chain joins TRBV30 to TRBJ1-2; unclear D gene. V lost 6 bases and J 10 bases, leaving 12 bases between the germline ends. The CDR3 is 10 amino acids. Germline assignment: CDR1 GTSNPN and CDR2 SVGIG (reference sequence). The CDR3 DNA follows: TGTGCCTGCCAAGGACGGTTCTACACCTTC. Translated: CACQGRFYTF.

CDR3 protein: CASSSGQSNSPLHF. The DNA for the CDR3 is TGTGCCAGCAGCTCGGGACAGTCCAATTCACCCCTCCACTTT. This sequence joins TRBV7-9 and TRBJ1-6; 7 bases agree with TRBD1. This CDR3 is built from 14 residues. Germline V gene sequence: CDR1 SEHNR, CDR2 FQNEAQ (reference sequence). V shed 4 bases and J 7 bases; nucleotides not matched to a gene: 4.

This clone was observed a few times. The J gene is TRBJ2-3, the V gene TRBV15; 15 bases match TRBD2. Germline V lookup: CDR1 LNHNV, CDR2 YYDKDF (reference sequence). With V trimmed by 1 base and J by 5 bases, 7 bases remained unmatched. The CDR3 is 18 residues long. The CDR3 region is CATSRAPGTSGGQDTQYF. The CDR3 DNA is TGTGCCACCAGCAGAGCACCGGGGACTAGCGGGGGGCAAGATACGCAGTATTTT.